This T cell receptor (beta chain) was observed in a study of cytomegalovirus exposure and HLA in healthy donors. Samples came from healthy bone marrow donors. To note about this clone: Antigen unknown.

The PCR used 60 Vbeta and 13 Jbeta primers. Profiled with immunoSEQ multiplex PCR; TCRdb holds only in-frame clones, not every one. The sample lists around 200,000 clones, roughly 85% occurring once. Study-level results: Altogether, 160 or so TCR beta chains were recorded as cytomegalovirus-associated.

The TCR was taken from a woman between 45 and 65 years old in good health and CMV-seronegative. The sequencing input was PBMCs.

The CDR3 sequence: CASSPNRGPGSEQFF. The CDR3 region has the DNA TGTGCCAGCAGCCCGAACCGAGGGCCAGGTAGTGAGCAGTTCTTC. The chain couples TRBV27 to TRBJ2-1; D perhaps matches TRBD2 (5 bases). This CDR3 is built from 15 residues. CDR1 is MNHEY, CDR2 SMNVEV, per germline (reference sequence). Trimming cost V 6 bases and J 9 bases, with 21 bases left between them.